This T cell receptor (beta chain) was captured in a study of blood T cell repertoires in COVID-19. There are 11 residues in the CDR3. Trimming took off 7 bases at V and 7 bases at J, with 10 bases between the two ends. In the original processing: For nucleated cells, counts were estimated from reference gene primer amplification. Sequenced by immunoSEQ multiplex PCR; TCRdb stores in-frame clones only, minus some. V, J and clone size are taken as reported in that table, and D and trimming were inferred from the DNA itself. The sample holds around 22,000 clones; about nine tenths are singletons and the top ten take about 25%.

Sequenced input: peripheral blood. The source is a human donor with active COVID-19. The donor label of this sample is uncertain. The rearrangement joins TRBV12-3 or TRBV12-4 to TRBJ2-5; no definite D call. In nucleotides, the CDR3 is TGTGCCAGCACCTCTAGAGGGACCCAGTACTTC. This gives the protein CASTSRGTQYF.